Listed here are 14 T cell receptor beta chains from one sample, sequenced in a study of cytomegalovirus exposure and HLA in healthy donors. With 60 Vbeta and 13 Jbeta primers, the PCR was carried out. Generated by immunoSEQ multiplex PCR, the TCRdb table keeps only in-frame clones and is missing some. The sample gives around 200,000 clones, around 88% of which show up once; roughly 0.33% is in the top ten. The specimen was PBMCs. Source of these receptors: a woman in her 30s in good health and CMV-seronegative.

The CDR3 DNA sequence: TGTGCCAGCAGGACAGGCGGGGGAGGGGAGACCCAGTACTTC. Translated: CASRTGGGGETQYF. This chain joins TRBV11-2 and TRBJ2-5, with D possibly matching TRBD2 (7 bases). CDR1 SGHAT and CDR2 FQNNGV come from the germline V gene. The V end lost 6 bases, the J end lost 5 bases, and 16 bases lay between the germline ends. This CDR3 is 14 amino acids long.

This clone was seen only once. One junction end disagrees with the germline gene, perhaps due to a read error. The chain carries TRBV6-5 and TRBJ2-7; no clear D gene. Germline V gene sequence: CDR1 MNHEY, CDR2 SVGAGI. The CDR3 extends over 14 amino acids. CDR3: CASSYSRSSYERYF. The CDR3 DNA sequence: TGTGCCAGCAGTTACTCAAGGTCCTCCTACGAGCGGTACTTC.

V usage is TRBV9 and J usage is TRBJ2-3; TRBD2 might be the D (6 bases). The germline gives CDR1 SGDLS, CDR2 YYNGEE. V was clipped by 6 bases and J by 0 bases, with 17 bases between them. This CDR3 spans 16 amino acids. The CDR3 DNA sequence: TGTGCCAGCACCCCAGATGGGGGGAGAAGCACAGATACGCAGTATTTT. Its translation is CASTPDGGRSTDTQYF.

The chain has TRBV5-5 and TRBJ2-1; D is perhaps TRBD2 (6 bases). Trimming removed 4 bases at V and 5 bases at J, with 31 bases between. The germline CDR1 and CDR2 sequences are SGHKS and YYEKEE (reference sequence). The CDR3 is made up of 20 amino acids. The CDR3 bases are TGTGCCAGCAGCCCCCTCGGTGTGGGGGGACGGCCTAGGGTTGACAATGAGCAGTTCTTC. Translated, it gives CASSPLGVGGRPRVDNEQFF.

This chain links TRBV6-5 with TRBJ1-1; D is uncertain. The CDR3 contains 14 residues. V dropped 3 bases and J dropped 4 bases, with 12 bases sitting between them. Germline V gene lookup returns CDR1 MNHEY and CDR2 SVGAGI. CDR3 protein: CASSYSGFITEAFF. CDR3 bases: TGTGCCAGCAGTTATTCGGGATTTATCACTGAAGCTTTCTTT.

The rearrangement links TRBV2 to TRBJ2-7; 8 bases fit TRBD1. CDR3 length: 16 residues. CDR1 and CDR2 from the germline V gene are SNHLY and FYNNEI. V shed 1 base, J shed 4 bases, and the junction held 9 bases outside the gene matches. The CDR3 nucleotides are TGTGCCAGCAGTGAAGACCGGAGACAGGGGTTTTACGAGCAGTACTTC. Residues: CASSEDRRQGFYEQYF.

J is TRBJ1-1 and V is TRBV7-9, with D uncertain. The CDR3 is made up of 12 amino acids. Trimming took off 3 bases at V and 3 bases at J, with 5 bases between the two ends. Germline assignment: CDR1 SEHNR and CDR2 FQNEAQ (reference sequence). For the CDR3, the DNA is TGTGCCAGCAGCTTGTCGGACACTGAAGCTTTCTTT. Translated, it gives CASSLSDTEAFF.

The gene calls are TRBV18 and TRBJ1-2, with 7 bases matching TRBD1. V gave up 5 bases and J gave up 7 bases; unmatched junction bases: 13. Germline CDR1 reads KGHSH; CDR2 reads LQKENI. CDR3 length equals 15 residues. CDR3 sequence (DNA): TGTGCCAGCTCAGACGCCGGGACAGAAAGCCTTGGCTACACCTTC. The encoded protein is CASSDAGTESLGYTF.

The gene calls are TRBV27 and TRBJ2-7, with D unresolved. Trimming shortened V by 4 bases and J by 7 bases, and 17 bases separated the two germline ends. The CDR3 has 14 residues. Germline V gene sequence: CDR1 MNHEY, CDR2 SMNVEV (reference sequence). CDR3: CASSSTAFSIEQYF. The CDR3 nucleotides read TGTGCCAGCAGTTCGACTGCGTTTTCGATTGAGCAGTACTTC.

This clone occurred once. V and J are TRBV4-1 and TRBJ2-1; 10 nucleotides line up with TRBD2. This CDR3 spans 19 amino acids. Germline V gene sequence: CDR1 MGHRA, CDR2 YSYEKL. Losses at the gene ends were 1 base for V and 1 base for J; bases not matched to a gene: 10. CDR3 loop: CASSQGLAGGIWSYNEQFF. In DNA, the CDR3 is TGCGCCAGCAGCCAAGGGTTAGCGGGAGGAATTTGGTCCTACAATGAGCAGTTCTTC.

The sample holds one count of this clone. The chain employs TRBV7-8 and TRBJ2-3; weak D call: TRBD2 (6 bases). The CDR3 totals 15 residues. V lost 5 bases, J lost 3 bases, and 15 bases lay in between. Looked up from germline, CDR1 is SGHVS and CDR2 is FQNEAQ. CDR3 loop: CASSSWEEATDTQYF. DNA for the CDR3: TGTGCCAGCAGCAGTTGGGAGGAGGCGACAGATACGCAGTATTTT.

The chain carries TRBV4-1 and TRBJ2-3, with TRBD2 identical over 15 bases. Germline CDR1 MGHRA, CDR2 YSYEKL. The V gene end was trimmed by 2 bases and the J gene end by 2 bases; junction bases not matched to a gene: 5. CDR3 size: 18 residues. CDR3 in amino acids: CASSQQGTSGGYTDTQYF. CDR3 in DNA: TGCGCCAGCAGCCAACAAGGGACTAGCGGGGGGTACACAGATACGCAGTATTTT.

This clone was seen just once. The rearrangement links TRBV2 to TRBJ2-5; a possible D gene is TRBD2 (6 bases). The V gene lost 2 bases and the J gene lost 5 bases, with 12 bases spanning the gap. The V gene's germline CDR1 is SNHLY and CDR2 FYNNEI. The CDR3 loop spans 14 amino acids. The CDR3 spells CASSELGGWETQYF. The DNA for the CDR3 is TGTGCCAGCAGTGAACTGGGAGGTTGGGAGACCCAGTACTTC.

This clone came up a few times. The chain joins TRBV27 to TRBJ2-3; possibly TRBD2 for D (5 bases). Germline loops: CDR1 MNHEY, CDR2 SMNVEV (reference sequence). The ends were cut back, 6 bases at V and 2 bases at J, with 15 bases in the middle. This CDR3 is built from 15 residues. CDR3 protein: CASSPWELSTDTQYF. Here the CDR3 DNA reads TGTGCCAGCAGCCCCTGGGAGTTGTCCACAGATACGCAGTATTTT.